These 7 T cell receptor beta chains were all obtained from the same sample, sequenced in a study of OX40 agonist ivuxolimab in advanced cancers. Measured with immunoSEQ multiplex PCR; TCRdb has only the in-frame clones, and not every one. The data contain around 80,000 clones, approximately 84% of them seen just once; the ten biggest clones take up around 7.5%. The sample was CD4+ or CD8+ T cells sorted from blood, taken in a trial of the OX40 agonist ivuxolimab. These receptors were taken from an adult with an advanced solid tumor such as melanoma, head and neck, liver or kidney cancer.

This clone was seen more than once but under ten times. The chain carries TRBV7-8 and TRBJ1-1; no definite D call. The CDR3 runs to 14 residues. V gave up 5 bases and J gave up 0 bases, with 10 bases separating them. Germline V gives CDR1 SGHVS, CDR2 FQNEAQ. CDR3 protein: CASSKHRMNTEAFF. CDR3 DNA sequence: TGTGCCAGCAGCAAACATCGGATGAACACTGAAGCTTTCTTT. The whole variable domain, remainder taken from reference TRBV7-8 and TRBJ1-1, is GAGVSQSPRYKVAKRGQDVALRCDPISGHVSLFWYQQALGQGPEFLTYFQNEAQLDKSGLPSDRFFAERPEGSVSTLKIQRTQQEDSAVYLCASSKHRMNTEAFFGQGTRLTVV.

This clone was detected only a few times. This chain uses TRBV30 with TRBJ1-5, with 8 positions matching TRBD1. Germline lookup yields CDR1 GTSNPN and CDR2 SVGIG (reference sequence). The CDR3 runs 15 residues. V lost 1 base to trimming and J lost 6 bases; unmatched junction nucleotides: 8. CDR3 sequence (DNA): TGTGCCTGGAGTGCTGGGACAGGATTAATTCAGCCCCAGCATTTT. The encoded protein is CAWSAGTGLIQPQHF.

This clone appeared a single time. CDR3 amino acids: CASRQTGGREAFF. CDR3 nucleotides: TGTGCCAGCAGGCAAACAGGGGGCCGAGAAGCTTTCTTT. V gene TRBV5-8 combines with J gene TRBJ1-1; 9 nucleotides match TRBD1. Germline loops: CDR1 SGHTS, CDR2 YDEGEE. The V gene end was trimmed by 5 bases and the J gene end by 8 bases; junction bases not matched to a gene: 7. CDR3 length equals 13 residues.

The chain links TRBV7-9 to TRBJ1-2; D is uncertain. CDR3 length: 12 amino acids. Germline V gives CDR1 SEHNR, CDR2 FQNEAQ (reference sequence). The V end was cut by 5 bases, the J end by 12 bases, with 16 bases between. The CDR3 loop reads CASSRIQESNTF. CDR3 DNA: TGTGCCAGCAGCAGAATCCAGGAGTCTAACACCTTC.

V and J are TRBV18 and TRBJ2-5; 8 nucleotides match TRBD1. Germline CDR1 reads KGHSH; CDR2 reads LQKENI. V lost 3 bases and J lost 7; bases outside the gene matches: 7. The CDR3 contains 14 residues. Here the CDR3 reads CASSPIGQGGTQYF. The CDR3 coding sequence is TGTGCCAGCTCACCCATAGGACAGGGAGGGACCCAGTACTTC.

The V and J genes are TRBV7-3 and TRBJ2-1; weak D call: TRBD1 (5 bases). The CDR3 totals 13 residues. Germline-derived CDR1 and CDR2 are SGHTA and FQGTGA. With 2 bases removed from V and 8 bases from J, the gap between germline ends came to 10 bases. As DNA, the CDR3 is TGTGCCAGCAGCTTAGCAGGGATGGATGAGCAGTTCTTC. Its translation: CASSLAGMDEQFF.

To note about this clone: With a much larger clone just one base away, this may be a read error. The chain recombines TRBV6-1 with TRBJ2-7; D gene uncertain. CDR1 and CDR2 (germline): MNHNS, SASEGT. V gave up 3 bases and J gave up 3 bases, with 0 bases separating them. This CDR3 has 10 amino acids. CDR3 nucleotides: TGTGCCAGCAGTGACTACGAGCAGTACTTC. Protein: CASSDYEQYF.